The 32 T cell receptor beta chains presented below share a single source sample, sequenced in a study of blood T cell repertoires in COVID-19. The data were produced by immunoSEQ multiplex PCR, yet TCRdb's version contains in-frame clones alone and is incomplete. The sample has approximately 450,000 clones, more than 80% seen once. Source material: PBMCs or T cells enriched from blood (not recorded which). All receptors come from a man between 25 and 39 years old who had recovered from COVID-19.

Concerning this clone itself: Sequence at one end of the junction differs from germline and may be a read error. V is TRBV11-2 and J is TRBJ2-7, with TRBD1 matching 7 bases. CDR1 and CDR2 from the germline V gene are SGHAT and FQNNGV. The CDR3 length is 14 residues. CDR3 nucleotide sequence: TGTGCCAGCAGCCTAGACAGGGCCACTGAGGAGCAGTACTTC. It translates to CASSLDRATEEQYF.

The sample holds one count of this clone. The rearrangement links TRBV12-5 to TRBJ2-7; the match to TRBD2 covers 10 bases. The V gene end was trimmed by 0 bases and the J gene end by 7 bases; junction bases not matched to a gene: 12. Per germline, CDR1 LGHNT and CDR2 FRNRAP. CDR3 length equals 17 residues. The CDR3: CASGLVVSGRSYEEQYF. DNA for the CDR3: TGTGCTAGTGGTTTGGTAGTTAGCGGGAGGTCCTACGAAGAGCAGTACTTC. The full variable domain, its missing parts supplied by reference TRBV12-5 and TRBJ2-7, is DARVTQTPRHKVTEMGQEVTMRCQPILGHNTVFWYRQTMMQGLELLAYFRNRAPLDDSGMPKDRFSAEMPDATLATLKIQPSEPRDSAVYFCASGLVVSGRSYEEQYFGPGTRLTVT.

This chain links TRBV11-2 with TRBJ1-1; possibly TRBD1 for D (6 bases). Germline V CDR1 and CDR2: SGHAT, FQNNGV. The CDR3 has 15 amino acids. The ends were cut back, 6 bases at V and 4 bases at J, with 18 bases in the middle. The CDR3 DNA sequence: TGTGCCAGCAGAACAGGGTTAAGGGGCTCCACTGAAGCTTTCTTT. Its translation is CASRTGLRGSTEAFF.

The gene calls are TRBV19 and TRBJ1-1; maybe TRBD1 (6 bases). Per germline, CDR1 LNHDA and CDR2 SQIVND (reference sequence). The CDR3 runs to 18 residues. Trimming removed 2 bases at V and 0 bases at J, with 19 bases between. The CDR3 DNA sequence: TGTGCCAGTAGTATATGGGGGAAAGGGGGATTCATGAACACTGAAGCTTTCTTT. Translation: CASSIWGKGGFMNTEAFF.

The chain joins TRBV4-1 to TRBJ2-1, with 9 bases lining up with TRBD2. The CDR3 is 16 residues long. The J segment lost 1 base and the V segment lost 1 base, leaving 2 bases of the junction unmatched. The V gene's germline CDR1 is MGHRA and CDR2 YSYEKL. The CDR3 here is CASSQGLAGSYNEQFF. The CDR3 DNA is TGCGCCAGCAGCCAAGGGCTAGCGGGATCCTACAATGAGCAGTTCTTC.

The chain employs TRBV30 and TRBJ1-4; D call uncertain. Looked up from germline, CDR1 is GTSNPN and CDR2 is SVGIG (reference sequence). V dropped 0 bases and J dropped 3 bases, with 8 bases sitting between them. The CDR3 length is 14 residues. DNA for the CDR3: TGTGCCTGGAGTGTAACCGGGTCTAATGAAAAACTGTTTTTT. Translating gives CAWSVTGSNEKLFF.

With regard to this clone: The sample has other DNA sequences that encode this CDR3 too. V gene TRBV29-1 combines with J gene TRBJ1-1; D gene uncertain. The V gene's germline CDR1 is SQVTM and CDR2 ANQGSEA. V was pared by 6 bases and J by 3 bases, with 5 bases between. The CDR3 extends over 10 amino acids. Here the CDR3 DNA reads TGCAGCGTAGCTCACACTGAAGCTTTCTTT. This translates into CSVAHTEAFF.

The CDR3 DNA reads as TGTGCCAGTAGCCCCGGGACTCGCGGCCGGGTCACCATATATTTT. Amino acids: CASSPGTRGRVTIYF. V and J are TRBV19 and TRBJ1-3; D is possibly TRBD1 (5 bases). Germline V lookup: CDR1 LNHDA, CDR2 SQIVND (reference sequence). This CDR3 is built from 15 residues. The V and J ends lost 6 bases and 9 bases respectively, with 21 bases between them.

In the case of this clone: The same CDR3 is also encoded by other DNA sequences in this sample. The J gene is TRBJ1-1, the V gene TRBV28, with a weak D call TRBD1 (5 bases). CDR3 length: 13 amino acids. The V end was cut by 5 bases, the J end by 4 bases, with 11 bases between. Germline CDR1 reads MDHEN; CDR2 reads SYDVKM. The CDR3, as DNA: TGTGCCAGCAGTCCAGGGACTTTCACTGAAGCTTTCTTT. As protein: CASSPGTFTEAFF.

The chain recombines TRBV28 with TRBJ1-5; a possible D gene is TRBD1 (6 bases). CDR3 length: 12 amino acids. The V gene's germline CDR1 is MDHEN and CDR2 SYDVKM. V was pared by 10 bases and J by 7 bases, with 14 bases between. The CDR3 coding sequence is TGTGCCACGGATACAGGGAACCAGCCCCAGCATTTT. Its protein is CATDTGNQPQHF.

The V and J genes are TRBV6-5 and TRBJ2-7, with 7 bases lining up with TRBD1. Germline CDR1 and CDR2: MNHEY and SVGAGI. V shed 6 bases, J shed 4 bases, and the junction held 12 bases outside the gene matches. This CDR3 has 15 amino acids. The chain's CDR3 is CASRSTGWEVYEQYF. CDR3 sequence (DNA): TGTGCCAGCAGGTCGACAGGGTGGGAAGTTTACGAGCAGTACTTC.

This chain connects TRBV25-1 to TRBJ1-2; D is perhaps TRBD1 (6 bases). Between the trimmed V and J ends, which lost 8 bases and 4 bases, there was a span of 17 bases. Germline CDR1 is MGHDK and CDR2 is SYGVNS. This CDR3 region has 14 residues. The CDR3 protein is CASRESGAGYGYTF. CDR3 bases: TGTGCCAGCCGCGAATCAGGGGCTGGCTATGGCTACACCTTC.

The V and J genes are TRBV5-4 and TRBJ2-1, with 9 positions matching TRBD1. This CDR3 region has 13 residues. Losses at the gene ends were 3 bases for V and 10 bases for J; bases not matched to a gene: 5. Germline CDR1 SGHNT, CDR2 YYREEE (reference sequence). In DNA form, the CDR3 reads TGTGCCAGCAGCTCGAAACAGGGGGCAGAGCAGTTCTTC. Translated: CASSSKQGAEQFF. Filled out from reference TRBV5-4 and TRBJ2-1, the complete variable domain reads ETGVTQSPTHLIKTRGQQVTLRCSSQSGHNTVSWYQQALGQGPQFIFQYYREEENGRGNFPPRFSGLQFPNYSSELNVNALELDDSALYLCASSSKQGAEQFFGPGTRLTVL.

About this clone itself: The same CDR3 arises from other DNA sequences in this sample as well. The chain is built from TRBV7-8 and TRBJ2-1; D may be TRBD2 (6 bases). The V gene's germline CDR1 is SGHVS and CDR2 FQNEAQ. Trimming took off 1 base at V and 0 bases at J, with 10 bases between the two ends. This CDR3 comprises 16 residues. The CDR3 spells CASSLEAGSSYNEQFF. The CDR3 coding sequence is TGTGCCAGCAGCTTAGAGGCGGGATCCTCCTACAATGAGCAGTTCTTC.

This clone has at least ten counts. The chain couples TRBV7-9 to TRBJ1-2; tentative D call: TRBD1 (6 bases). V lost 5 bases and J 2 bases, leaving 12 bases between the germline ends. The CDR3 extends over 14 amino acids. Per the germline V gene, CDR1 is SEHNR and CDR2 is FQNEAQ (reference sequence). The CDR3 reads CASSKDSSNYGYTF. The CDR3 nucleotides read TGTGCCAGCAGCAAGGACAGCTCCAACTATGGCTACACCTTC.

The chain couples TRBV11-2 to TRBJ1-2, with 9 bases lining up with TRBD1. Trimming removed 5 bases from V and 7 bases from J; junction bases left unmatched: 5. Germline V gives CDR1 SGHAT, CDR2 FQNNGV. The CDR3 spans 13 residues. In DNA, the CDR3 is TGTGCCAGCAGCACGAGGACAGGGGTTGGCTACACCTTC. Residues: CASSTRTGVGYTF.

The CDR3 loop is CASSFSGTGDYEQYF. CDR3 nucleotide sequence: TGTGCCAGCAGCTTCTCCGGGACAGGGGACTACGAGCAGTACTTC. This chain uses TRBV13 with TRBJ2-7; 10 bases match TRBD1. Trimming at V came to 3 bases and at J to 3 bases, leaving 5 bases not matched to a gene. This CDR3 is 15 amino acids long. Germline V gene lookup returns CDR1 PRHDT and CDR2 FYEKMQ (reference sequence).

The rearrangement uses TRBV3-1 (or the pseudogene TRBV3-2) and TRBJ2-5; no firm D call. Germline CDR1 is LGHDT and CDR2 is YNNKEL (reference sequence). The ends were cut back, 0 bases at V and 1 base at J, with 12 bases in the middle. The CDR3 sequence is 16 residues long. The CDR3 region is CASSQETELIQETQYF. Written as DNA, the CDR3 is TGTGCCAGCAGCCAAGAAACAGAATTGATCCAAGAGACCCAGTACTTC.

The chain recombines TRBV28 with TRBJ2-7; weak D call: TRBD2 (6 bases). Looked up from germline, CDR1 is MDHEN and CDR2 is SYDVKM. The length of the CDR3 is 15 residues. V was cut by 7 bases and J by 4 bases, with 20 bases left in between. CDR3 nucleotide sequence: TGTGCCAGCAATCTATTGACCGGGGGACCGTACGAGCAGTACTTC. The encoded protein is CASNLLTGGPYEQYF.

The V and J genes are TRBV4-1 and TRBJ1-4; possible D gene TRBD1, 6 bases. Trimming left V 4 bases short and J 6 bases short, with 12 bases between. The CDR3 has 14 amino acids. The V gene's germline CDR1 is MGHRA and CDR2 YSYEKL. CDR3 sequence reads: CASSPERGYEKLFF. The CDR3 bases are TGCGCCAGCAGCCCTGAGAGGGGGTATGAAAAACTGTTTTTT.

The V call is TRBV6-5, the J call TRBJ2-7; 9 positions agree with TRBD2. After removal of 4 bases from V and 0 bases from J, the junction contained 7 bases not matched to a gene. The germline gives CDR1 MNHEY, CDR2 SVGAGI. The CDR3 covers 16 residues. This CDR3 is CASSLIAGVGSYEQYF. The CDR3 nucleotides read TGTGCCAGCAGTTTGATAGCGGGAGTGGGCTCCTACGAGCAGTACTTC.

This clone has just one count. CDR3 protein: CASSLGAEREQFF. The CDR3 bases are TGTGCCAGCAGTTTGGGGGCTGAGCGTGAGCAGTTCTTC. The chain combines TRBV27 with TRBJ2-1; D is possibly TRBD1 (6 bases). This CDR3 region has 13 residues. The ends were cut back, 3 bases at V and 9 bases at J, with 12 bases in the middle. Germline V CDR1 and CDR2: MNHEY, SMNVEV (reference sequence).

The chain uses TRBV27 and TRBJ2-2; weak D call: TRBD2 (6 bases). CDR1 and CDR2 from the germline V gene are MNHEY and SMNVEV (reference sequence). The CDR3 totals 13 residues. V lost 6 bases and J 2 bases, leaving 7 bases between the germline ends. The CDR3 DNA follows: TGTGCCAGCAGGGACTATAACACCGGGGAGCTGTTTTTT. Translating it yields CASRDYNTGELFF.

The chain recombines TRBV29-1 with TRBJ2-2; no reliable D call. Germline loops: CDR1 SQVTM, CDR2 ANQGSEA. V lost 3 bases, J lost 2 bases, and 7 bases lay in between. The CDR3 loop spans 13 amino acids. The CDR3 region is CSVESRNTGELFF. The CDR3 nucleotides are TGCAGCGTTGAGTCTAGAAACACCGGGGAGCTGTTTTTT.

This sequence joins TRBV5-1 and TRBJ2-7; perhaps TRBD2 as D (5 bases). Per germline, CDR1 SGHRS and CDR2 YFSETQ. This CDR3 comprises 15 residues. Trimming shortened V by 4 bases and J by 0 bases, and 14 bases separated the two germline ends. The CDR3 DNA sequence: TGCGCCAGCAGCATGGAGGCGGGTAGCTCCTACGAGCAGTACTTC. Protein product: CASSMEAGSSYEQYF. Variable domain in full (rest from reference TRBV5-1 and TRBJ2-7): KAGVTQTPRYLIKTRGQQVTLSCSPISGHRSVSWYQQTPGQGLQFLFEYFSETQRNKGNFPGRFSGRQFSNSRSEMNVSTLELGDSALYLCASSMEAGSSYEQYFGPGTRLTVT.

The chain uses TRBV6-2 or TRBV6-3 and TRBJ2-7, with D possibly being TRBD1 (6 bases). The germline gives CDR1 MNHEY, CDR2 SVGEGT. The length of the CDR3 is 13 residues. V gave up 4 bases and J gave up 5 bases, with 12 bases separating them. The CDR3 reads CASSSPTGNEQYF. The CDR3 DNA sequence: TGTGCCAGCAGTTCACCGACAGGCAACGAGCAGTACTTC.

V usage is TRBV7-9 and J usage is TRBJ2-2, with 10 bases matching TRBD2. J gave up 4 bases and V 0 bases, and 5 bases lay outside the gene matches. Germline CDR1 reads SEHNR; CDR2 reads FQNEAQ (reference sequence). The CDR3 is made up of 17 amino acids. The CDR3 is CASSLAGLAEATGELFF. Written as DNA, the CDR3 is TGTGCCAGCAGCTTAGCCGGACTAGCGGAGGCCACCGGGGAGCTGTTTTTT.

This chain uses TRBV7-2 with TRBJ1-5; D uncertain. The CDR3 covers 13 residues. Trimming took off 1 base at V and 6 bases at J, with 7 bases between the two ends. CDR1 SGHTA and CDR2 FQGNSA come from the germline V gene. The CDR3: CASSLGFSQPQHF. The CDR3 DNA reads TGTGCCAGCAGCTTAGGATTCAGTCAGCCCCAGCATTTT.

The chain has TRBV18 and TRBJ2-7; 7 bases match TRBD1. After removal of 3 bases from V and 2 bases from J, the junction contained 4 bases not matched to a gene. CDR1 and CDR2 (germline): KGHSH, LQKENI. CDR3 length: 14 amino acids. CDR3 sequence: CASSPGQRAYEQYF. The CDR3 coding sequence is TGTGCCAGCTCACCGGGACAGAGAGCCTACGAGCAGTACTTC.

The DNA for the CDR3 is TGTGCTAGTGGTTTACACCCTCCGGGACAGGGAAGGGGGTATGGCTACACCTTC. It yields the protein CASGLHPPGQGRGYGYTF. The chain couples TRBV12-5 to TRBJ1-2; 9 positions agree with TRBD1. Germline V lookup: CDR1 LGHNT, CDR2 FRNRAP. The CDR3 runs 18 residues. V lost 3 bases and J lost 5; bases outside the gene matches: 16.

V and J are TRBV30 and TRBJ1-2, with D possibly matching TRBD1 (5 bases). Between the trimmed V and J ends, which lost 2 bases and 3 bases, there was a span of 10 bases. The germline V gene has CDR1 GTSNPN and CDR2 SVGIG (reference sequence). The CDR3 totals 13 residues. CDR3 bases: TGTGCCTGGAGTTCAGGGTTCGACTATGGCTACACCTTC. Translating gives CAWSSGFDYGYTF.

The CDR3 loop is CAIAGGSNQPQHF. The CDR3 nucleotides are TGTGCCATCGCAGGGGGAAGCAATCAGCCCCAGCATTTT. The J gene is TRBJ1-5, the V gene TRBV30; 7 bases agree with TRBD1. Germline V lookup: CDR1 GTSNPN, CDR2 SVGIG (reference sequence). The CDR3 sequence is 13 residues long. J lost 1 base, V lost 8 bases, and 5 bases had no gene match.